One T cell receptor beta chain is described in this entry. This clonotype occurred a few times. Its specific antigen is unknown. No base quality information exists; no much larger clone differs at one position. These data belong to a study of T cells after yellow fever vaccination (dated 2019 in TCRdb). In the study overall: The SMART-Seq v4 Ultra Low Input RNA kit was used to prepare libraries from fractions with low cell numbers. Blood was collected at multiple timepoints before and after primary and secondary immunization, and bulk PBMC replicates and cell subsets were isolated. The cohort comprised two healthy male donors, one aged 18 to 30 and one aged 30 to 40 years. To track T-cell clones before and after primary and booster YFV17D yellow fever vaccination, bulk TCR alpha and beta repertoires were sequenced longitudinally. The paper's findings and limits, for the study overall: A small fraction of clonotypes showed up in both the CD4 and CD8 compartments, probably as a result of convergent recombination. FACS-sorted repertoires could contain abundant contaminating clonotypes from the bulk population, so computational filtering was required. Because only a couple of donors were included in the study, the extent to which the findings can be generalized is limited. After the booster, most of the clones that had expanded following primary vaccination were detected again (approximately 95% of CD4 and 80% to 90% of CD8), which suggests that memory was broadly maintained. Compared with the primary T-cell response, the secondary T-cell response was weaker but faster, peaking on day 5 rather than day 15.

CDR1 and CDR2 were assigned from the germline V gene as SQVTM and ANQGSEA. V loses 7 bases at its end and J loses 1 base; junction bases beyond the gene matches: 6. The CDR3 holds 13 amino acids from the cysteine to the phenylalanine. Only the CDR3 part of the read is kept: 39 bases, read in frame from the first base. This specimen's treatment or condition label, interpreted: live attenuated yellow fever vaccine strain. PBMCs were isolated from peripheral blood using a standard Ficoll-Paque protocol. Dynabeads CD4 and CD8 positive selection kits were used to isolate CD4 and CD8 T-cell fractions. TriZol was used to extract RNA from bulk PBMCs, CD4 and CD8 fractions, and dextramer-positive and dextramer-negative fractions. TCR cDNA was made using 5'RACE template switching, a step that added a universal primer site and unique molecular identifiers. Priming of cDNA synthesis was performed from both the TCR alpha and TCR beta constant segments. Libraries were amplified in two PCR steps, with sample barcodes and sequencing adapters added in the second step. Sequencing of libraries was done on Illumina HiSeq 2500 (2x100 bp) or NovaSeq (2x150 bp). The authors' pipeline ran thus. MIGEC was used to demultiplex reads and collapse the reads into UMI consensus sequences, and MiXCR was used for V(D)J alignment. Using edgeR on replicate PBMC samples, clonotypes were called vaccine-responding if FDR was below 0.01 and the log2 fold change was above 5 up to day 15. CD4 or CD8 identity was assigned to each bulk clonotype according to whether the clonotype was present at higher abundance in the sequenced CD4 repertoire or the sequenced CD8 repertoire. Starting from the raw public reads, TCRdb applied fastp trimming at Q25, assembled clones with MiXCR and retained in-frame beta chains. Identical CDR3 proteins give one entry, which carries the most common genes and DNA. TCRdb's processing, not the authors' own work, is the source of the V and J calls. This sample holds under 150,000 distinct CDR3 sequences; about 7.7% were observed only once. Of the sample, roughly 0.71% is held by the ten largest clones.

The input for sequencing was CD4+ T cells sorted from PBMCs, taken 5 days after the yellow fever booster vaccination. The V and J segments used are TRBV29-1 and TRBJ2-7, with 8 middle bases fitting TRBD2. This receptor was identified in a man aged 30 to 39 who received the YFV17D yellow fever vaccine. The CDR3 here reads CSAGGGSSYEQYF. The bases are TGCAGCGCGGGGGGGGGGTCATCCTACGAGCAGTACTTC.